This T cell receptor beta chain was observed in a study of siplizumab effects on memory and regulatory T cells. V lost 1 base to trimming and J lost 11 bases, with 18 bases between them. The germline V gene has CDR1 SEHNR and CDR2 FQNEAQ (reference sequence). The CDR3 is 15 amino acids. The table came from immunoSEQ multiplex PCR; TCRdb's copy has only in-frame clones and leaves some out. This table holds 75,000 to 95,000 clones, 80% to 90% found once. Findings of the study overall: Apparently more diverse than memory cells, naive T cells also seemed major alloresponse contributors.

In the case of this clone: Its antigen is unidentified.

The chain is built from TRBV7-9 and TRBJ2-1; tentative D call: TRBD2 (5 bases). The material sequenced was CD4+ T cells sorted from blood. The TCR comes from a human donor in good health. The CDR3 bases are TGTGCCAGCAGCTTAGATGGTGGGCCCTCCGGGAAGCAGTTCTTC. It is translated as CASSLDGGPSGKQFF.